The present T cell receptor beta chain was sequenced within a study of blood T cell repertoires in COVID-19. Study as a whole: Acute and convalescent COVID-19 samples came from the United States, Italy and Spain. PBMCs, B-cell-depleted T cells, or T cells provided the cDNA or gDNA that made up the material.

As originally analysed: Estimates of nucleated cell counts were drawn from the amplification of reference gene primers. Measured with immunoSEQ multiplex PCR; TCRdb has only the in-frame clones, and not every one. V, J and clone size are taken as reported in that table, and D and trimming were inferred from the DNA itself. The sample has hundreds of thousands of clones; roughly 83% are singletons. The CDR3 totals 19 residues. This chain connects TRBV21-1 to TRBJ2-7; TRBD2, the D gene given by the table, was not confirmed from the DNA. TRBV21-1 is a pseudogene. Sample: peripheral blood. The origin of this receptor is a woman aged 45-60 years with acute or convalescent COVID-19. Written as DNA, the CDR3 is TGTGCCAGCAGCAAAGAGGTTGAGACTAGCGGGGGGTCCTCCTACGAGCAGTACTTC. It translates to CASSKEVETSGGSSYEQYF.